The clone carrying this T cell receptor (beta chain) appeared a single time. The data derive from a study of blood T cell repertoires in COVID-19. Generated by immunoSEQ multiplex PCR, the TCRdb table keeps only in-frame clones and is missing some. Of about 120,000 clones listed, 90% are singletons. CDR1 is SEHNR and CDR2 is FQNEAQ in the germline V gene (reference sequence). The length of the CDR3 is 15 residues. The V end was cut by 1 base, the J end by 0 bases, with 9 bases between. Input material: peripheral blood. The chain combines TRBV7-9 with TRBJ1-1, with D unresolved. This clonotype originated in a woman aged 55-70 years with COVID-19, enrolled during active disease. The CDR3 DNA follows: TGTGCCAGCAGCTTAGGGATCGGAGTGAACACTGAAGCTTTCTTT. Residues: CASSLGIGVNTEAFF.